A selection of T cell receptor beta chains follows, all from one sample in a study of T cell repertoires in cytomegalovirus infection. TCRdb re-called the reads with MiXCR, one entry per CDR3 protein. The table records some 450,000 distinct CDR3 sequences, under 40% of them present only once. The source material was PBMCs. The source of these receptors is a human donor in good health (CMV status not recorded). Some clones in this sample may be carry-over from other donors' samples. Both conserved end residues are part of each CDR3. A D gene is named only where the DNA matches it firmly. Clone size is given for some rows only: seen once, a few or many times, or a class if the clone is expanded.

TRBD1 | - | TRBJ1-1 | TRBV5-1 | TGCGCCAGCAGCACCACAGGGGAGACTGAAGCTTTCTTT | CASSTTGETEAFF
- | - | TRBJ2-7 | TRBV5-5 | TGTGCCAGCAGCCCCTTGGGGGACCTTTCCTCCTACGAGCAGTACTTC | CASSPLGDLSSYEQYF
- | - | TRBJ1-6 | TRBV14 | TGTGCCAGCAGCCACCCAGCCCGGCGGGGGTCACCCCTCCACTTT | CASSHPARRGSPLHF
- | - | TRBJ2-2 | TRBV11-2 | TGTGCCAGCAGCACCGGACTACGCGCCGGGGAGCTGTTTTTT | CASSTGLRAGELFF
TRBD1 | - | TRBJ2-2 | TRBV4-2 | TGTGCCAGCAGCCAAGTTACGGACAGGAGGGAGCTGTTTTTT | CASSQVTDRRELFF
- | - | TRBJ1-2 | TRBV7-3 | TGTGCCAGCAGCCAACGGGCGGGGACTAACTATGGCTACACCTTC | CASSQRAGTNYGYTF
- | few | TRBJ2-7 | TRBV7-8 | TGTGCCAGCAGCTACTTCGGGGGCCCCGAGCAGTACTTC | CASSYFGGPEQYF
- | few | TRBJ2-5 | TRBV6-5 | TGTGCCAGCAGTTACTCGAAGCACAGTCGCCTTCAAGAGACCCAGTACTTC | CASSYSKHSRLQETQYF
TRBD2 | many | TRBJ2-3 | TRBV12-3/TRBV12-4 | TGTGCCAGCAGCTCGGGACTACCAGGGACGCAGTATTTT | CASSSGLPGTQYF
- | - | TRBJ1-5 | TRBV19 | TGTGCCAGCCTGGGACGGTTCGATCAGCCCCAGCGTTTT | CASLGRFDQPQRF
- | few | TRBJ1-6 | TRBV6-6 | TGTGCCAGCAGTTACTCGGAATATAATTCACCCCTCCACTTT | CASSYSEYNSPLHF
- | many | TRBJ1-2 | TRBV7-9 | TGTGCCAGCAGCGGGAGTCAGGACAGCCACTACACCTTC | CASSGSQDSHYTF
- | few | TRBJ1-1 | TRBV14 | TGTGCCAGCAGCCAAGATCGAGCCCAACTCCACACTGAAGCTTTCTTT | CASSQDRAQLHTEAFF
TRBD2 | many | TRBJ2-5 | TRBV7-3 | TGTGCCAGCAGCCCCGGGACTAGCGGGGGGGCCCTACGAGAGACCCAGTACTTC | CASSPGTSGGALRETQYF
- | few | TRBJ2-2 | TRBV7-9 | TGTGCCAGCAGCTTTTCTCGGGGAAACACCGGGGAGCTGTTTTTT | CASSFSRGNTGELFF
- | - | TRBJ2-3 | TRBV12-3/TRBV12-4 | TGTGCCAGCAGTTTAGCACTAGGCCGCACAGATACGCAGTATTTT | CASSLALGRTDTQYF
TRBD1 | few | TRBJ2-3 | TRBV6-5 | TGTGCCAGCAGTCCCCGACAGGGGGGGGATACGCAGTATTTT | CASSPRQGGDTQYF
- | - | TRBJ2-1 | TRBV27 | TGTGCCAGCCGTTCCCGGGGCGATGAGCAGTTCTTC | CASRSRGDEQFF
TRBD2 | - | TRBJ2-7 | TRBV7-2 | TGTGCCAGCAGCCGACTAGCGGGAACCTACGAGCAGTACTTC | CASSRLAGTYEQYF
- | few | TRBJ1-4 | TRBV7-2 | TGTGCCAGCAGCCCATCAAGGAGTAAACTGTTTTTT | CASSPSRSKLFF
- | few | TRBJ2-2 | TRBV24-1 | TGTGCCGCAATGGGTAAAGCGAACACCGGGGAGCTGTTTTTT | CAAMGKANTGELFF
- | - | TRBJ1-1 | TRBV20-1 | TGCAGTGCCCTACCCAATATGGGGAAGAACACTGAAGCTTTCTTT | CSALPNMGKNTEAFF
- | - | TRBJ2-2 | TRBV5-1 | TGCGCCAGCAGCCCAGGGGGGAAGAACACCGGGGAGCTGTTTTTT | CASSPGGKNTGELFF
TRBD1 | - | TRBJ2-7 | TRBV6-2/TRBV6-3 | TGTGCCAGCAGTTACCGGACAGGGGTCTACGAGCAGTACTTC | CASSYRTGVYEQYF
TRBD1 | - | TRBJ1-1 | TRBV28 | TGTGCCAGCAGCACCTACAGGAGACAGGGGGACACTGAAGCTTTCTTT | CASSTYRRQGDTEAFF
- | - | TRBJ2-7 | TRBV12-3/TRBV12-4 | TGTGCCAGCAGTTTTAGGGACGAGCAGTACTTC | CASSFRDEQYF
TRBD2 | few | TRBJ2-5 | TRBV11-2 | TGTGCCAGCAGCCCCGTTGGCGGGGGTGGGGAGACCCAGTACTTC | CASSPVGGGGETQYF
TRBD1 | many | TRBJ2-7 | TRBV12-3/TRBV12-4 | TGTGCCAGCAGCGGGACCGGGACAGCAATCTCCTACGAGCAGTACTTC | CASSGTGTAISYEQYF
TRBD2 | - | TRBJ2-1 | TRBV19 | TGTGCCAGTAGTATTTTACTAGCGGGGGGCTACAATGAGCAGTTCTTC | CASSILLAGGYNEQFF
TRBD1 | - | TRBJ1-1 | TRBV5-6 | TGTGCCAGCAGCTCCGGGGACAGGGTGAACACTGAAGCTTTCTTT | CASSSGDRVNTEAFF
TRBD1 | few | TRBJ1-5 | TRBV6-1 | TGTGCCAGCAGACTGGACAGGGACAGCAATCAGCCCCAGCATTTT | CASRLDRDSNQPQHF
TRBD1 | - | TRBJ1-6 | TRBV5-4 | TGTGCCAGCAGCTGGGACAGGAAGAATTCACCCCTCCACTTT | CASSWDRKNSPLHF
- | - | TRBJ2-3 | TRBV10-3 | TGTGCCATCAGTGAAACAGGACGCACAGATACGCAGTATTTT | CAISETGRTDTQYF
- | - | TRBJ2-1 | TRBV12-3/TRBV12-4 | TGTGCCAGCAGTTTAGTTGGAGTTGAGCAGTTCTTC | CASSLVGVEQFF
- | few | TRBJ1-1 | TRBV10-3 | TGTGCCATCAGTGAGGTATTGAACACTGAAGCTTTCTTT | CAISEVLNTEAFF
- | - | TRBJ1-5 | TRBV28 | TGTGCCAGCAGTTTTGGGCCTAGCAATCAGCCCCAGCATTTT | CASSFGPSNQPQHF
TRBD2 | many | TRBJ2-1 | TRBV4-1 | TGCGCCAGCAGCCACCGCGACCCGGGGGGCAATGAGCAGTTCTTC | CASSHRDPGGNEQFF
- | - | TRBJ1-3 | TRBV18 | TGTGCCAGCTCACCAATAAAAGCCTCTGGAAACACCATATATTTT | CASSPIKASGNTIYF
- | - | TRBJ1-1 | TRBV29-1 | TGCAGCGTTCGAGGGACGGGGAACACTGAAGCTTTCTTT | CSVRGTGNTEAFF
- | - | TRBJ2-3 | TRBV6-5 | TGTTCCAGCCATAATGGGGCAGATACGCAGTATTTT | CSSHNGADTQYF
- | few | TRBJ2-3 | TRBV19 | TGTGCCACCGGGCCCCGTGAAGGAGATACGCAGTATTTT | CATGPREGDTQYF
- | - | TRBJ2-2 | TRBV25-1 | TGTGCCAGCAGTGATCAGAACACCGGGGAGCTGTTTTTT | CASSDQNTGELFF
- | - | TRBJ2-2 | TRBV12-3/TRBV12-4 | TGTGCCAGCAGTCGCCCGGGGACCGGGGAGCTGTTTTTT | CASSRPGTGELFF
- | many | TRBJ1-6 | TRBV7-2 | TGTGCCAGCAGCTTAGCCGCAGGGACGAATTCACCCCTCCACTTT | CASSLAAGTNSPLHF
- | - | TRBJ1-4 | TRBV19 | TGTGCCAGTAGTCCCTCAACTAATGAAAAACTGTTTTTT | CASSPSTNEKLFF
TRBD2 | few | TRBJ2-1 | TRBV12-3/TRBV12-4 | TGTGCCAGCAGTTTAGCCACCCGTGGGGGGGTAGGGGATGAGCAGTTCTTC | CASSLATRGGVGDEQFF
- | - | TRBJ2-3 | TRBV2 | TGTGCCAGCAGTGAAGATCGTTATACGCAGTATTTT | CASSEDRYTQYF
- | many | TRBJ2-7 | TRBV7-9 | TGTGCCAGCAGCAAGACACTCTCCTACGAGCAGTACTTC | CASSKTLSYEQYF
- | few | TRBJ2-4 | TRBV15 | TGTGCCACCAGCAGTAAAGGAGGGGGATTAGCCAAAAACATTCAGTACTTC | CATSSKGGGLAKNIQYF